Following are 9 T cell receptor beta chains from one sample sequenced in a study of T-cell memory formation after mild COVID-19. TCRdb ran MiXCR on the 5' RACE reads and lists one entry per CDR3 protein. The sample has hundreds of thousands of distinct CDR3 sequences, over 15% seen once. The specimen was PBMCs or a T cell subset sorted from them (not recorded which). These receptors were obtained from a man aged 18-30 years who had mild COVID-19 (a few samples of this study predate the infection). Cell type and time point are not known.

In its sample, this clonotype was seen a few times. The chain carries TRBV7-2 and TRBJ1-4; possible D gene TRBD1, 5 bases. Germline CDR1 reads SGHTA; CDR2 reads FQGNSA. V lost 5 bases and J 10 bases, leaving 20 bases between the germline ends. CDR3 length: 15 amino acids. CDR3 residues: CASSPRGGERGKLFF. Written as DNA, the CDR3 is TGTGCCAGCAGCCCGCGGGGAGGGGAAAGGGGAAAACTGTTTTTT.

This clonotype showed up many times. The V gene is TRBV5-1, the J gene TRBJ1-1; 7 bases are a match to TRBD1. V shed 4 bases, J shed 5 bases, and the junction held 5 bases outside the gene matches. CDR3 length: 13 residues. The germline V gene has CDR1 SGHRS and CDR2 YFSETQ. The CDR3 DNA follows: TGCGCCAGCAGCATCCCAGGGGGAACTGAAGCTTTCTTT. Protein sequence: CASSIPGGTEAFF.

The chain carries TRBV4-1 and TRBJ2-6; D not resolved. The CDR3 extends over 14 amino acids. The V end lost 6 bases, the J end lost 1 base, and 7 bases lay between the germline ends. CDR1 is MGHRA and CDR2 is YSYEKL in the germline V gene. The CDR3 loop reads CASRPFSGANVLTF. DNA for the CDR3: TGCGCCAGCAGGCCCTTTTCTGGGGCCAACGTCCTGACTTTC.

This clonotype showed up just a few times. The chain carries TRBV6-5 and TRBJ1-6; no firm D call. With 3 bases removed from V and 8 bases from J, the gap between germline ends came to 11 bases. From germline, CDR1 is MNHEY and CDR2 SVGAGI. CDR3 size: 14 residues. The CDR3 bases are TGTGCCAGCAGTTATGAGGTGAATTATTCACCCCTCCACTTT. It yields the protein CASSYEVNYSPLHF.

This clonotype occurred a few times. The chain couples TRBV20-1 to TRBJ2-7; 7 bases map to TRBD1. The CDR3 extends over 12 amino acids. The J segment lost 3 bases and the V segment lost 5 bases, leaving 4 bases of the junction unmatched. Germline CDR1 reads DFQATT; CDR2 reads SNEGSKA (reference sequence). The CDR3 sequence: CSAARQGYEQYV. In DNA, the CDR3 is TGCAGTGCTGCCCGACAGGGCTACGAGCAGTACGTC.

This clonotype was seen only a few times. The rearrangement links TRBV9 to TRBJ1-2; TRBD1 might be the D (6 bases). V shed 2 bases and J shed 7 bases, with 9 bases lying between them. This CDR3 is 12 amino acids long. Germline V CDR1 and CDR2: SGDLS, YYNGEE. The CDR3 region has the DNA TGTGCCAGCAGCGTTGTCAGGGGTGGCTACACCTTC. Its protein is CASSVVRGGYTF.

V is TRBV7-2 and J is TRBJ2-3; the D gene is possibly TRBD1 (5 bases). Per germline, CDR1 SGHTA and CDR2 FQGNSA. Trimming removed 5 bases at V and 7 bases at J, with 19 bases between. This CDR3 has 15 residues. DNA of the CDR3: TGTGCCAGCAGCCCTGGAAGGCAATGGGGCAATACGCAGTATTTT. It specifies CASSPGRQWGNTQYF.

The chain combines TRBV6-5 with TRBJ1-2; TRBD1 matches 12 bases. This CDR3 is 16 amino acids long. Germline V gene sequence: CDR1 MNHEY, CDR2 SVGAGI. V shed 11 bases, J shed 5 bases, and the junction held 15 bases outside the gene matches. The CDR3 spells CAASRDRGPPPYGYTF. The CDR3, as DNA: TGTGCCGCAAGCCGGGACAGGGGGCCCCCCCCATATGGCTACACCTTC.

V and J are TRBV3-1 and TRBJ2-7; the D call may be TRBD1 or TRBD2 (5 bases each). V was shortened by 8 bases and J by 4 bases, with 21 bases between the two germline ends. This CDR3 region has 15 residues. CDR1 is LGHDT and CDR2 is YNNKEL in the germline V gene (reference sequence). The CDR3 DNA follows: TGTGCCAGCTCGTCCCCCGGGACGGCTTTTTACGAGCAGTACTTC. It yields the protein CASSSPGTAFYEQYF.